Presented here are 18 T cell receptor beta chains from one specimen sequenced in a study of cytomegalovirus exposure and HLA in healthy donors. Primers: 60 Vbeta forward and 13 Jbeta reverse. Libraries were prepared by immunoSEQ multiplex PCR; TCRdb keeps only in-frame clonotypes and omits some of them. The sample yields 150,000 to 200,000 clones, around four fifths seen once. Input material: PBMCs. These receptors originate from a woman under 30 in good health and CMV-seronegative.

J is TRBJ2-3 and V is TRBV6-1, with 8 bases aligning to TRBD2. CDR1 and CDR2 from the germline V gene are MNHNS and SASEGT. V was pared by 11 bases and J by 3 bases, with 4 bases of the junction left unmatched. The CDR3 covers 12 residues. CDR3: CAAERGTDTQYF. The CDR3 coding sequence is TGTGCCGCCGAGCGGGGGACAGATACGCAGTATTTT.

The chain joins TRBV6-6 to TRBJ2-1; 7 bases are shared with TRBD1. V trimming: 4 bases; J trimming: 5 bases; junction bases outside the gene matches: 8. This CDR3 region has 15 residues. Germline CDR1 reads MNHNY; CDR2 reads SVGAGI (reference sequence). The CDR3 DNA reads TGTGCCAGCAGTTTCCGGGACAGTATCAACAATGAGCAGTTCTTC. Its protein is CASSFRDSINNEQFF.

The genes are TRBV5-1 and TRBJ1-2; D gene unclear. This CDR3 region has 13 residues. The V gene's germline CDR1 is SGHRS and CDR2 YFSETQ. Trimming shortened V by 0 bases and J by 0 bases, and 3 bases separated the two germline ends. In DNA form, the CDR3 reads TGCGCCAGCAGCTTGGACACTAACTATGGCTACACCTTC. Translated: CASSLDTNYGYTF.

J is TRBJ2-7 and V is TRBV29-1; 15 nucleotides line up with TRBD2. V lost 4 bases, J lost 1 base, and 20 bases stayed unmatched. This CDR3 contains 21 residues. Germline V gene lookup returns CDR1 SQVTM and CDR2 ANQGSEA. This chain's CDR3 is CSVAPGQPGLAGGSYSYEQYF. The CDR3 DNA is TGCAGCGTTGCCCCCGGACAACCGGGACTAGCGGGGGGTTCCTATTCCTACGAGCAGTACTTC.

J is TRBJ1-2 and V is TRBV19; possible D gene TRBD1, 6 bases. In germline, CDR1 is LNHDA, CDR2 SQIVND (reference sequence). V lost 9 bases and J 2 bases, leaving 10 bases between the germline ends. This CDR3 region has 12 residues. In DNA, the CDR3 is TGTGCCAGCCTACAGGGAAACTATGGCTACACCTTC. It specifies CASLQGNYGYTF.

The rearrangement uses TRBV18 and TRBJ2-3, with a tentative D call TRBD1 (6 bases). Germline lookup yields CDR1 KGHSH and CDR2 LQKENI. This CDR3 is built from 15 residues. The V end was cut by 6 bases, the J end by 3 bases, with 16 bases between. The CDR3 coding sequence is TGTGCCAGCTCCCTAGGGGCAGGGGAGACAGATACGCAGTATTTT. The encoded protein is CASSLGAGETDTQYF.

V usage is TRBV2 and J usage is TRBJ1-1; D is possibly TRBD1 (6 bases). The V and J ends lost 8 bases and 1 base respectively, with 14 bases between them. The CDR3 is made up of 14 amino acids. CDR1 is SNHLY, CDR2 FYNNEI, per germline. Written as DNA, the CDR3 is TGTGCCAGCTCGGAGACAGGCGAGAACACTGAAGCTTTCTTT. It translates to CASSETGENTEAFF.

The rearrangement joins TRBV6-5 to TRBJ2-5, with 8 bases that match TRBD2. J gave up 6 bases and V 5 bases, and 5 bases lay outside the gene matches. This CDR3 comprises 13 residues. Germline CDR1 is MNHEY and CDR2 is SVGAGI. CDR3 protein: CASSASGGKTQYF. The CDR3 DNA reads as TGTGCCAGCAGTGCCTCGGGGGGGAAGACCCAGTACTTC.

The sample holds one count of this clone. At one end, the junction sequence differs from germline, possibly due to a read error. This chain links TRBV6-5 with TRBJ2-6; TRBD1 is a possible D gene (5 bases). Germline CDR1 reads MNHEY; CDR2 reads SVGAGI. The CDR3 covers 15 residues. The CDR3 DNA sequence: TGTGCCAGCACGGTTGACCGCTCTGGGGCCAACGGCCTGACTTTC. This codes for CASTVDRSGANGLTF.

This clone has a handful of counts. The chain combines TRBV6-7 with TRBJ1-2; D call uncertain. TRBV6-7 belongs to the ORF category, with a function that is uncertain. The germline V and J ends were trimmed by 2 bases and 3 bases, with 16 bases remaining between them. The CDR3 sequence is 16 residues long. The CDR3 spells CASSYRTKTFHYGYTF. The CDR3 DNA reads TGTGCCAGCAGTTACCGAACGAAGACTTTCCACTATGGCTACACCTTC.

CDR3 loop: CASSESVRNTEAFF. The CDR3, as DNA: TGCGCCAGCAGTGAGTCAGTGAGGAACACTGAAGCTTTCTTT. This chain links TRBV10-2 with TRBJ1-1, with D uncertain. Germline loops: CDR1 WSHSY, CDR2 SAAADI. The CDR3 runs to 14 residues. With 0 bases removed from V and 1 base from J, the gap between germline ends came to 6 bases.

V usage is TRBV18 and J usage is TRBJ1-3; TRBD1 aligns across 7 bases. Germline V gene sequence: CDR1 KGHSH, CDR2 LQKENI. With 4 bases clipped from V and 0 bases from J, the junction kept 6 bases outside the gene matches. The CDR3 covers 16 residues. CDR3 DNA sequence: TGTGCCAGCTCACTTACAGGGGTGAGCTCTGGAAACACCATATATTTT. Amino acid sequence: CASSLTGVSSGNTIYF. Looking up the rest from reference TRBV18 and TRBJ1-3 gives the full variable domain: NAGVMQNPRHLVRRRGQEARLRCSPMKGHSHVYWYRQLPEEGLKFMVYLQKENIIDESGMPKERFSAEFPKEGPSILRIQQVVRGDSAAYFCASSLTGVSSGNTIYFGEGSWLTVV.

The genes are TRBV5-6 and TRBJ1-1; TRBD1 is a possible D gene (6 bases). The CDR3 sequence is 12 residues long. Germline V gene sequence: CDR1 SGHDT, CDR2 YYEEEE. The V end lost 2 bases, the J end lost 6 bases, and 8 bases lay between the germline ends. The chain's CDR3 is CASSLRTAEAFF. The CDR3, as DNA: TGTGCCAGCAGCTTAAGGACAGCTGAAGCTTTCTTT.

V gene TRBV11-2 combines with J gene TRBJ2-7; 7 nucleotides line up with TRBD1. J was trimmed by 3 bases and V by 1 base; bases with no gene match: 6. Germline V gene sequence: CDR1 SGHAT, CDR2 FQNNGV. The CDR3 consists of 15 residues. The CDR3 sequence is CASSLGSTGYYEQYF. The DNA for the CDR3 is TGTGCCAGCAGCTTAGGTTCGACAGGGTACTACGAGCAGTACTTC. The complete variable domain, with remaining parts taken from reference TRBV11-2 and TRBJ2-7, reads EAGVAQSPRYKIIEKRQSVAFWCNPISGHATLYWYQQILGQGPKLLIQFQNNGVVDDSQLPKDRFSAERLKGVDSTLKIQPAKLEDSAVYLCASSLGSTGYYEQYFGPGTRLTVT.

This chain joins TRBV11-2 and TRBJ1-4, with 11 bases identical to TRBD1. Looked up from germline, CDR1 is SGHAT and CDR2 is FQNNGV. The CDR3 runs to 16 residues. With V trimmed by 1 base and J by 10 bases, 8 bases remained unmatched. The CDR3 DNA reads TGTGCCAGCAGCTTAGCCGGGACAGGGGGTCGCGGAAAACTGTTTTTT. Amino acid sequence: CASSLAGTGGRGKLFF.

The V call is TRBV28, the J call TRBJ2-1; D might be TRBD2 (6 bases). V lost 5 bases to trimming and J lost 4 bases, with 12 bases between them. The CDR3 sequence is 14 residues long. Germline V gives CDR1 MDHEN, CDR2 SYDVKM. In nucleotides, the CDR3 is TGTGCCAGCAGTCAAAGCGGGCGTTACAATGAGCAGTTCTTC. Protein product: CASSQSGRYNEQFF.

The CDR3 DNA reads TGTGCCAGCAGCGCAGATTCCGCCTACGAGCAGTACTTC. Protein sequence: CASSADSAYEQYF. The chain uses TRBV9 and TRBJ2-7; D gene ambiguous. Germline values: CDR1 SGDLS, CDR2 YYNGEE. The ends were cut back, 3 bases at V and 2 bases at J, with 9 bases in the middle. The CDR3 contains 13 residues.

V usage is TRBV19 and J usage is TRBJ2-7, with 7 bases that match TRBD1. There are 14 residues in the CDR3. The J segment lost 2 bases and the V segment lost 6 bases, leaving 7 bases of the junction unmatched. Germline loops: CDR1 LNHDA, CDR2 SQIVND (reference sequence). The CDR3 DNA sequence: TGTGCCAGTAGATCGACAGGGACCACCTACGAGCAGTACTTC. Protein sequence: CASRSTGTTYEQYF.